In this sample, the clone carrying this T cell receptor (delta chain) turned up a few times. As yet, its antigen is unknown. This sequence is one base from a far larger clone and is likely a read error. In the same sample, other DNA sequences code for this CDR3. TCRdb reanalysed the multiplex PCR reads via CATT. The sample has roughly 93,000 delta-chain clones, more than 1.4% seen once. These data originate in a study of γδ T cells in repeated Plasmodium falciparum infection. For the study at large: Malian children with intense seasonal malaria exposure were compared with matched Australian children. Donors had four controlled P. falciparum NF54 infections over about 640 days.

Germline CDR1 reads GEAIGNYY; CDR2 reads EKD. The CDR3 consists of 22 residues. Gammadelta T cells were flow-sorted from PBMC into Vgamma9/Vdelta2+ and Vdelta2-negative populations for bulk analysis. General study findings and limits: Compared with Australian children, Malian Vdelta2-negative repertoires seemed more clonal, less diverse, less shared.

Sequences were obtained from gamma-delta T cells from blood. This TCR came from a pool of human donors (malaria-infected and uninfected, not separated). The chain has TRDV2 and TRDJ1, with 9 bases lining up with TRDD3. Here the J gene came from matching the DNA to germline, since TCRdb omits it. The CDR3 protein is CACDTPDKRPSSSGGYTDKLIF. DNA of the CDR3: TGCGCCTGTGACACCCCCGACAAAAGACCTTCCTCTTCTGGGGGATACACCGATAAACTCATCTTT.